The 27 T cell receptor beta chains below come from one sample, sequenced in a study of blood T cell repertoires in COVID-19. Generated by immunoSEQ multiplex PCR, the TCRdb table keeps only in-frame clones and is missing some. The sample has approximately 500,000 clones; around 89% are singletons. Sequencing was performed on PBMCs or T cells enriched from blood (not recorded which). The receptors were gathered from a woman between 40 and 55 years old who had recovered from COVID-19.

The chain has TRBV7-9 and TRBJ1-1; D is uncertain. V dropped 5 bases and J dropped 0 bases, with 19 bases sitting between them. Germline CDR1 and CDR2: SEHNR and FQNEAQ (reference sequence). This CDR3 has 17 amino acids. CDR3 bases: TGTGCCAGCAGCCCCATGTTCACCCTAAAGATGAACACTGAAGCTTTCTTT. The encoded protein is CASSPMFTLKMNTEAFF.

The chain carries TRBV27 and TRBJ1-2; TRBD1 aligns across 8 bases. Germline trimming cut 6 bases from V and 7 bases from J; bases unmatched to any gene: 10. Germline loops: CDR1 MNHEY, CDR2 SMNVEV (reference sequence). The length of the CDR3 is 14 residues. CDR3 protein: CASSKDRVGFGYTF. The CDR3 DNA reads TGTGCCAGCAGCAAGGACAGGGTGGGTTTTGGCTACACCTTC.

V and J are TRBV11-3 and TRBJ2-2, with a tentative D call TRBD1 (7 bases). CDR1 is SGHNT, CDR2 YENEEA, per germline. The CDR3 length is 15 residues. Deletions cut 3 bases from V and 6 bases from J, with 14 bases between. The CDR3, as DNA: TGTGCCAGCAGCTTGAGGAGGGGGCCGGCCGGGGAGCTGTTTTTT. It specifies CASSLRRGPAGELFF. Full variable domain (remainder filled in from reference TRBV11-3 and TRBJ2-2): EAGVVQSPRYKIIEKKQPVAFWCNPISGHNTLYWYLQNLGQGPELLIRYENEEAVDDSQLPKDRFSAERLKGVDSTLKIQPAELGDSAVYLCASSLRRGPAGELFFGEGSRLTVL.

The chain couples TRBV5-6 to TRBJ1-2; D may be TRBD1 (5 bases). Germline-derived CDR1 and CDR2 are SGHDT and YYEEEE. This CDR3 has 13 amino acids. The germline V and J ends were trimmed by 0 bases and 8 bases, with 11 bases remaining between them. In DNA form, the CDR3 reads TGTGCCAGCAGCTTGGCGGGGGTAGACGGCTACACCTTC. Residues: CASSLAGVDGYTF.

This sequence joins TRBV7-2 and TRBJ1-1; D unclear. Trimming cost V 1 base and J 4 bases, with 10 bases left between them. The CDR3 extends over 14 amino acids. Germline V gene sequence: CDR1 SGHTA, CDR2 FQGNSA. In DNA form, the CDR3 reads TGTGCCAGCAGCTTAGTAACAGTCCTCACTGAAGCTTTCTTT. It specifies CASSLVTVLTEAFF.

V usage is TRBV3-1 (or the pseudogene TRBV3-2) and J usage is TRBJ1-2; D is possibly TRBD1 (6 bases). CDR1 LGHDT and CDR2 YNNKEL come from the germline V gene (reference sequence). The CDR3 runs 17 residues. Trimming cost V 4 bases and J 2 bases, with 20 bases left between them. CDR3 residues: CASSPRTVPVRNYGYTF. The CDR3 nucleotides read TGTGCCAGCAGCCCTAGGACAGTTCCCGTTCGAAACTATGGCTACACCTTC.

This sequence joins TRBV11-3 and TRBJ1-1, with 9 bases matching TRBD1. Germline lookup yields CDR1 SGHNT and CDR2 YENEEA. V gave up 4 bases and J gave up 1 base; unmatched junction bases: 4. This CDR3 has 15 residues. CDR3 sequence (DNA): TGTGCCAGCAGCTCGGCGGGACAGGGGAACACTGAAGCTTTCTTT. Its protein is CASSSAGQGNTEAFF.

The chain links TRBV6-1 to TRBJ2-7; TRBD2 matches 9 bases. After removal of 3 bases from V and 3 bases from J, the junction contained 6 bases not matched to a gene. CDR1 MNHNS and CDR2 SASEGT come from the germline V gene. The CDR3 extends over 15 amino acids. The CDR3 sequence: CASSDPGLAHYEQYF. The DNA for the CDR3 is TGTGCCAGCAGTGATCCGGGACTAGCTCACTACGAGCAGTACTTC.

The chain couples TRBV19 to TRBJ2-1; D is possibly TRBD1 (5 bases). Germline-derived CDR1 and CDR2 are LNHDA and SQIVND (reference sequence). The CDR3 sequence is 15 residues long. V was shortened by 5 bases and J by 4 bases, with 15 bases between the two germline ends. The CDR3 sequence is CASSEQGGTYNEQFF. For the CDR3, the DNA is TGTGCCAGTAGTGAGCAGGGCGGAACTTACAATGAGCAGTTCTTC.

This sequence joins TRBV21-1 and TRBJ2-1; whether TRBD2, the table's D call, matches the DNA was not checked. TRBV21-1 is a documented pseudogene. This CDR3 comprises 17 residues. CDR3 region: CASSKVSGEPNNNEQFF. CDR3 in DNA: TGTGCCAGCAGCAAAGTCAGCGGAGAACCCAATAACAATGAGCAGTTCTTC.

This chain connects TRBV4-3 to TRBJ1-6; D unclear. Trimming removed 2 bases at V and 2 bases at J, with 7 bases between. This CDR3 contains 15 residues. The germline CDR1 and CDR2 sequences are LGHNA and YSLEER. The CDR3 loop is CASSQWATYNSPLHF. CDR3 coding DNA: TGCGCCAGCAGCCAATGGGCTACCTATAATTCACCCCTCCACTTT.

V usage is TRBV30 and J usage is TRBJ2-4; tentative D call: TRBD2 (5 bases). The ends were cut back, 4 bases at V and 3 bases at J, with 16 bases in the middle. There are 15 residues in the CDR3. The V gene's germline CDR1 is GTSNPN and CDR2 SVGIG (reference sequence). The CDR3 coding sequence is TGTGCCTGGACCTCGGACTCCTCATACAAAAACATTCAGTACTTC. This codes for CAWTSDSSYKNIQYF.

The rearrangement links TRBV7-9 to TRBJ1-2; 7 bases are shared with TRBD1. Germline V gene lookup returns CDR1 SEHNR and CDR2 FQNEAQ (reference sequence). CDR3 size: 14 residues. J lost 4 bases, V lost 4 bases, and 6 bases had no gene match. CDR3 amino acids: CASSSNDRAYGYTF. CDR3 sequence (DNA): TGTGCCAGCAGCTCAAACGACAGGGCCTATGGCTACACCTTC. The complete variable domain, with remaining parts taken from reference TRBV7-9 and TRBJ1-2, reads DTGVSQNPRHKITKRGQNVTFRCDPISEHNRLYWYRQTLGQGPEFLTYFQNEAQLEKSRLLSDRFSAERPKGSFSTLEIQRTEQGDSAMYLCASSSNDRAYGYTFGSGTRLTVV.

The chain uses TRBV7-2 and TRBJ2-3, with 8 bases matching TRBD2. In germline, CDR1 is SGHTA, CDR2 FQGNSA. The V and J ends lost 5 bases and 2 bases, in that order; junction bases with no gene match: 6. CDR3 size: 15 residues. CDR3 residues: CASSLPTSATDTQYF. The CDR3 DNA reads as TGTGCCAGCAGCCTCCCGACTAGCGCCACAGATACGCAGTATTTT.

The CDR3 region has the DNA TGTGCCAGCAGCTCAGGGCCGCCGGCTGGCTACACCTTC. Protein: CASSSGPPAGYTF. The chain couples TRBV27 to TRBJ1-2, with D tentatively TRBD1 (5 bases). The CDR3 spans 13 residues. V lost 6 bases and J 7 bases, leaving 15 bases between the germline ends. Germline V gene data show CDR1 as MNHEY and CDR2 as SMNVEV (reference sequence).

This chain connects TRBV19 to TRBJ1-1, with 7 bases matching TRBD1. CDR3 length: 13 amino acids. Germline trimming cut 7 bases from V and 6 bases from J; bases unmatched to any gene: 8. Looked up from germline, CDR1 is LNHDA and CDR2 is SQIVND (reference sequence). The CDR3: CASIDRELSEAFF. The CDR3 DNA reads TGTGCCAGTATTGACAGGGAACTCTCTGAAGCTTTCTTT.

V and J are TRBV14 and TRBJ2-1, with D possibly being TRBD2 (6 bases). The germline gives CDR1 SGHDN, CDR2 FVKESK. This CDR3 spans 15 amino acids. The V and J ends lost 1 base and 1 base respectively, with 8 bases between them. CDR3: CASSQVGGSYNEQFF. The DNA of the CDR3 is TGTGCCAGCAGCCAAGTGGGAGGATCCTACAATGAGCAGTTCTTC.

This clone was observed once. The rearrangement uses TRBV7-6 and TRBJ1-3; 9 nucleotides agree with TRBD1. Trimming cost V 3 bases and J 2 bases; bases outside gene matches: 2. CDR1 is SGHVS, CDR2 FNYEAQ, per germline. The CDR3 has 15 amino acids. CDR3 in DNA: TGTGCCAGCAGCTTCGGACAGGGGACTGGAAACACCATATATTTT. It yields the protein CASSFGQGTGNTIYF.

As regards this clone: Distinct nucleotide sequences in the sample also encode this CDR3. The chain has TRBV20-1 and TRBJ2-1; 8 bases are a match to TRBD2. Unmatched junction bases numbered 5, after V lost 3 bases and J lost 4 bases. Per germline, CDR1 DFQATT and CDR2 SNEGSKA (reference sequence). This CDR3 has 14 amino acids. The CDR3 reads CSASRAGAYNEQFF. The CDR3 region has the DNA TGCAGTGCTAGTCGAGCGGGAGCTTACAATGAGCAGTTCTTC.

The V gene is TRBV29-1, the J gene TRBJ1-1; 7 nucleotides match TRBD1. Germline CDR1 reads SQVTM; CDR2 reads ANQGSEA. Trimming took 7 bases from V and 5 from J; bases not matched to a gene: 10. The length of the CDR3 is 13 residues. The CDR3 is CSGRGGSRTEAFF. The CDR3, as DNA: TGCAGCGGTAGAGGGGGCTCGAGGACTGAAGCTTTCTTT.

The chain is built from TRBV3-1 (or the pseudogene TRBV3-2) and TRBJ2-4; weak D call: TRBD1 (6 bases). In germline, CDR1 is LGHDT, CDR2 YNNKEL (reference sequence). Trimming took 0 bases from V and 2 from J, leaving 17 bases between them. The CDR3 is 18 residues long. The CDR3 region is CASSQEGGLGAPKNIQYF. The CDR3 DNA sequence: TGTGCCAGCAGCCAAGAAGGCGGATTGGGGGCCCCCAAAAACATTCAGTACTTC.

The rearrangement uses TRBV4-2 and TRBJ2-3; TRBD2 matches 10 bases. Germline trimming cut 2 bases from V and 5 bases from J; bases unmatched to any gene: 4. The CDR3 is 15 residues long. Looked up from germline, CDR1 is LGHNA and CDR2 is YNFKEQ. The CDR3: CASSQLLAGLDTQYF. The CDR3 nucleotides read TGTGCCAGCAGCCAACTACTAGCGGGGCTAGATACGCAGTATTTT.

This clone was counted a single time. The V and J genes are TRBV4-1 and TRBJ2-1; possible D gene TRBD2, 5 bases. V lost 7 bases and J lost 0, with 13 bases in between. Per the germline V gene, CDR1 is MGHRA and CDR2 is YSYEKL. The CDR3 has 15 residues. The CDR3 loop reads CASTSLLSSYNEQFF. The CDR3 DNA reads TGCGCCAGCACTAGCCTCCTGAGCTCCTACAATGAGCAGTTCTTC.

The chain joins TRBV11-2 to TRBJ2-3; tentative D call: TRBD1 (6 bases). This CDR3 has 17 amino acids. Trimming left V 1 base short and J 0 bases short, with 14 bases between. Per germline, CDR1 SGHAT and CDR2 FQNNGV. The DNA for the CDR3 is TGTGCCAGCAGCTTAGTTACAGGGCTGAGTAGCACAGATACGCAGTATTTT. Protein product: CASSLVTGLSSTDTQYF.

The V call is TRBV15, the J call TRBJ1-2, with TRBD1 matching over 8 bases. Germline lookup yields CDR1 LNHNV and CDR2 YYDKDF (reference sequence). The CDR3 spans 14 residues. Unmatched junction bases numbered 7, after V lost 5 bases and J lost 5 bases. As DNA, the CDR3 is TGTGCCACCAGCTCCGGACAGGGCGGTTATGGCTACACCTTC. Its protein product is CATSSGQGGYGYTF.

V and J are TRBV11-3 and TRBJ2-2; D might be TRBD2 (5 bases). From germline, CDR1 is SGHNT and CDR2 YENEEA. This CDR3 is 16 amino acids long. Between the trimmed V and J ends, which lost 1 base and 4 bases, there was a span of 13 bases. The CDR3 DNA reads as TGTGCCAGCAGCTTAGTCTCCGGGGTGGGCACCGGGGAGCTGTTTTTT. Translating it yields CASSLVSGVGTGELFF.

The chain links TRBV19 to TRBJ1-2, with D possibly being TRBD1 (5 bases). V lost 5 bases to trimming and J lost 5 bases, with 18 bases between them. Germline values: CDR1 LNHDA, CDR2 SQIVND (reference sequence). The CDR3 totals 15 residues. The CDR3 DNA is TGTGCCAGTAGTCCTGGACACGGACGAGGTTATGGCTACACCTTC. Encoded protein: CASSPGHGRGYGYTF.